Following are 31 T cell receptor beta chains from one sample sequenced in a study of cytomegalovirus exposure and HLA in healthy donors. Use of 60 Vbeta and 13 Jbeta primers characterized the PCR. Clones were read by immunoSEQ multiplex PCR, and TCRdb kept only the in-frame ones, dropping some. The table records 200,000 or so clones, about 75% of them present only once. Sequenced input: PBMCs. The source of these receptors is a man younger than 35 in good health and CMV-seronegative.

This clone was detected only once. The chain carries TRBV6-1 and TRBJ2-3, with D perhaps matching TRBD1 (6 bases). This CDR3 has 15 amino acids. V was clipped by 6 bases and J by 2 bases, with 15 bases between them. Germline V lookup: CDR1 MNHNS, CDR2 SASEGT. CDR3: CASSPGTQNTDTQYF. DNA of the CDR3: TGTGCCAGCAGCCCCGGGACACAGAACACAGATACGCAGTATTTT.

This clone has only one observation. V and J are TRBV7-9 and TRBJ1-1; D remains unclear. Looked up from germline, CDR1 is SEHNR and CDR2 is FQNEAQ (reference sequence). The V end was cut by 1 base, the J end by 3 bases, with 6 bases between. CDR3 length equals 13 residues. CDR3 coding DNA: TGTGCCAGCAGCTTAGAATCCGACACTGAAGCTTTCTTT. Amino acid sequence: CASSLESDTEAFF.

This chain uses TRBV4-2 with TRBJ2-2, with 12 bases aligning to TRBD2. Germline lookup yields CDR1 LGHNA and CDR2 YNFKEQ. The CDR3 covers 20 residues. V lost 0 bases and J lost 3; bases outside the gene matches: 11. Here the CDR3 reads CASSQDGASGGARDTGELFF. CDR3 in DNA: TGTGCCAGCAGCCAAGATGGGGCTAGCGGGGGGGCCAGGGACACCGGGGAGCTGTTTTTT.

The genes are TRBV5-1 and TRBJ1-4; maybe TRBD1 (5 bases). Germline values: CDR1 SGHRS, CDR2 YFSETQ. The CDR3 has 14 amino acids. V lost 4 bases to trimming and J lost 0 bases, with 7 bases between them. The DNA for the CDR3 is TGCGCCAGCAGCCCGACAGCAACTAATGAAAAACTGTTTTTT. Protein: CASSPTATNEKLFF.

The V and J genes are TRBV5-1 and TRBJ2-3; no reliable D call. The CDR3 covers 14 residues. Germline lookup yields CDR1 SGHRS and CDR2 YFSETQ. Trimming took 1 base from V and 6 from J, leaving 12 bases between them. The CDR3 region is CASSLSHPTDTQYF. The CDR3 nucleotides are TGCGCCAGCAGCTTGAGCCACCCCACTGATACGCAGTATTTT. The variable domain in full, with the rest retrieved from reference TRBV5-1 and TRBJ2-3, is KAGVTQTPRYLIKTRGQQVTLSCSPISGHRSVSWYQQTPGQGLQFLFEYFSETQRNKGNFPGRFSGRQFSNSRSEMNVSTLELGDSALYLCASSLSHPTDTQYFGPGTRLTVL.

The CDR3 spells CASSQEGTGRFTGELFF. As DNA, the CDR3 is TGCGCCAGCAGCCAAGAGGGGACAGGACGATTCACCGGGGAGCTGTTTTTT. The V call is TRBV4-3, the J call TRBJ2-2; 8 bases align to TRBD1. In germline, CDR1 is LGHNA, CDR2 YSLEER. Trimming took 0 bases from V and 4 from J; bases not matched to a gene: 7. The CDR3 totals 17 residues.

V usage is TRBV2 and J usage is TRBJ1-1; weak D call: TRBD1 (6 bases). The CDR3 loop spans 11 amino acids. Trimming shortened V by 5 bases and J by 11 bases, and 12 bases separated the two germline ends. Looked up from germline, CDR1 is SNHLY and CDR2 is FYNNEI. CDR3 sequence: CASSPQGRAFF. The CDR3 DNA follows: TGTGCCAGCAGTCCACAGGGACGGGCTTTCTTT.

The V gene is TRBV5-1, the J gene TRBJ2-1; a weak D match, TRBD2 (5 bases). Germline values: CDR1 SGHRS, CDR2 YFSETQ. V was clipped by 0 bases and J by 4 bases, with 14 bases between them. The CDR3 runs to 16 residues. CDR3 sequence: CASSLEPGTMYNEQFF. The CDR3 bases are TGCGCCAGCAGCTTGGAGCCGGGAACGATGTACAATGAGCAGTTCTTC.

This clone showed up just a few times. The V call is TRBV7-9, the J call TRBJ1-1, with a possible D match to TRBD1 (6 bases). Trimming stripped 5 bases from V and 0 bases from J, with 10 bases between. CDR1 and CDR2 from the germline V gene are SEHNR and FQNEAQ (reference sequence). The CDR3 has 14 amino acids. CDR3 DNA sequence: TGTGCCAGCAGCCTACAGGGTCTGAACACTGAAGCTTTCTTT. Protein sequence: CASSLQGLNTEAFF.

This chain joins TRBV28 and TRBJ2-7; TRBD2 agrees at 7 bases. The germline V gene has CDR1 MDHEN and CDR2 SYDVKM. With V trimmed by 6 bases and J by 5 bases, 7 bases remained unmatched. There are 13 residues in the CDR3. CDR3 DNA sequence: TGTGCCAGCAGCCTGGGGGGGTACCACGAGCAGTACTTC. Protein product: CASSLGGYHEQYF.

The chain joins TRBV30 to TRBJ1-1, with a possible D match to TRBD1 (5 bases). Germline CDR1 reads GTSNPN; CDR2 reads SVGIG (reference sequence). V was clipped by 3 bases and J by 2 bases, with 10 bases between them. The CDR3 runs 13 residues. The CDR3 DNA reads TGTGCCTGGAGCACAGGTCGCAACACTGAAGCTTTCTTT. Its translation is CAWSTGRNTEAFF.

This clone was observed a handful of times. This chain links TRBV4-3 with TRBJ2-3; 11 bases are a match to TRBD1. Germline V CDR1 and CDR2: LGHNA, YSLEER. Trimming at V came to 6 bases and at J to 1 base, leaving 6 bases not matched to a gene. There are 16 residues in the CDR3. Here the CDR3 DNA reads TGCGCCAGCAGTCTCGGGACAGGGGGGGGCACAGATACGCAGTATTTT. This translates into CASSLGTGGGTDTQYF.

The chain combines TRBV6-5 with TRBJ1-1; 7 bases map to TRBD1. This CDR3 has 14 amino acids. The ends lost 6 bases at V and 7 bases at J; junction bases unmatched: 11. Germline lookup yields CDR1 MNHEY and CDR2 SVGAGI. Here the CDR3 reads CASRKTGNGNEAFF. CDR3 sequence (DNA): TGTGCCAGCAGAAAGACAGGGAATGGTAATGAAGCTTTCTTT.

This rearrangement joins TRBV5-1 to TRBJ1-6; TRBD1 matches 8 bases. V was pared by 3 bases and J by 8 bases, with 10 bases of the junction left unmatched. The CDR3 extends over 16 amino acids. From germline, CDR1 is SGHRS and CDR2 YFSETQ. The chain's CDR3 is CASSSGQGPGDSPLHF. For the CDR3, the DNA is TGCGCCAGCAGCTCCGGACAGGGTCCTGGGGATTCACCCCTCCACTTT. Filled out from reference TRBV5-1 and TRBJ1-6, the complete variable domain reads KAGVTQTPRYLIKTRGQQVTLSCSPISGHRSVSWYQQTPGQGLQFLFEYFSETQRNKGNFPGRFSGRQFSNSRSEMNVSTLELGDSALYLCASSSGQGPGDSPLHFGNGTRLTVT.

This CDR3 reads CASRSYRDFERRTEAFF. Here the CDR3 DNA reads TGTGCCAGCAGGTCATACCGGGACTTCGAACGAAGGACTGAAGCTTTCTTT. The chain combines TRBV5-6 with TRBJ1-1; TRBD1 is a possible D gene (5 bases). Germline values: CDR1 SGHDT, CDR2 YYEEEE. This CDR3 region has 17 residues. Trimming took off 5 bases at V and 5 bases at J, with 25 bases between the two ends.

The J gene is TRBJ2-4, the V gene TRBV25-1; 7 bases match TRBD2. Per the germline V gene, CDR1 is MGHDK and CDR2 is SYGVNS. The CDR3 has 16 residues. Trimming removed 1 base from V and 6 bases from J; junction bases left unmatched: 9. The CDR3: CASSELGGGSGNIQYF. DNA of the CDR3: TGTGCCAGCAGTGAATTGGGGGGGGGTAGCGGAAACATTCAGTACTTC.

The rearrangement joins TRBV7-8 to TRBJ2-1; 7 positions match TRBD2. CDR1 and CDR2 (germline): SGHVS, FQNEAQ. This CDR3 spans 16 amino acids. V shed 4 bases, J shed 6 bases, and the junction held 12 bases outside the gene matches. CDR3 nucleotides: TGTGCCAGCAGCTCACTACTCGGGGGGTCCCTCAATGAGCAGTTCTTC. Translating it yields CASSSLLGGSLNEQFF.

The chain carries TRBV5-6 and TRBJ2-7; 9 nucleotides match TRBD1. The CDR3 is 14 residues long. V trimming: 4 bases; J trimming: 4 bases; junction bases outside the gene matches: 6. CDR1 is SGHDT and CDR2 is YYEEEE in the germline V gene. CDR3: CASSMGDRAYEQYF. In nucleotides, the CDR3 is TGTGCCAGCAGCATGGGGGACAGGGCATACGAGCAGTACTTC.

The chain joins TRBV7-2 to TRBJ2-5; weak D call: TRBD1 (6 bases). V was trimmed by 5 bases and J by 8 bases, leaving 9 bases between them. CDR3 length: 11 residues. CDR1 and CDR2 (germline): SGHTA, FQGNSA. CDR3 loop: CASSLRGTQYF. In DNA, the CDR3 is TGTGCCAGCAGCCTCAGGGGTACCCAGTACTTC.

This clone came up once. V gene TRBV6-5 combines with J gene TRBJ2-5, with D perhaps TRBD1 (5 bases). This CDR3 is 13 amino acids long. Trimming left V 6 bases short and J 5 bases short, with 13 bases between. CDR1 is MNHEY and CDR2 is SVGAGI in the germline V gene. CDR3 sequence: CASRLQVPETQYF. DNA of the CDR3: TGTGCCAGCAGACTACAGGTTCCCGAGACCCAGTACTTC.

This clone was picked up one time. CDR3 DNA sequence: TGTGCCAGCAGTCTCCCGGGGTTAGCGGGAGTAGGAGACACAGATACGCAGTATTTT. Protein product: CASSLPGLAGVGDTDTQYF. V gene TRBV27 combines with J gene TRBJ2-3; 9 positions agree with TRBD2. Germline lookup yields CDR1 MNHEY and CDR2 SMNVEV (reference sequence). The CDR3 is made up of 19 amino acids. The V segment lost 5 bases and the J segment 2 bases; nucleotides outside the gene matches: 17.

This chain connects TRBV29-1 to TRBJ2-7; 7 positions match TRBD1. Looked up from germline, CDR1 is SQVTM and CDR2 is ANQGSEA. The CDR3 spans 14 residues. Trimming took 4 bases from V and 2 from J; bases not matched to a gene: 8. The CDR3 bases are TGCAGCGTTGTCACCGGGACAGAACCCTACGAGCAGTACTTC. This translates into CSVVTGTEPYEQYF.

The chain has TRBV11-2 and TRBJ2-1, with D possibly TRBD1 on 6 matching bases. Germline CDR1 SGHAT, CDR2 FQNNGV. With 3 bases removed from V and 7 bases from J, the gap between germline ends came to 22 bases. The CDR3 totals 17 residues. As DNA, the CDR3 is TGTGCCAGCAGCTTGGGCAGATCAGGGGTCTTTTTAAATGAGCAGTTCTTC. It encodes CASSLGRSGVFLNEQFF.

The CDR3, as DNA: TGTGCCAGCAGCCCTTCCCGGACAGGGCGTAGGACAGATACGCAGTATTTT. Amino acid sequence: CASSPSRTGRRTDTQYF. The J gene is TRBJ2-3, the V gene TRBV7-9, with 8 bases identical to TRBD1. This CDR3 is built from 17 residues. Germline CDR1 is SEHNR and CDR2 is FQNEAQ (reference sequence). V gave up 5 bases and J gave up 3 bases; unmatched junction bases: 13.

The J gene is TRBJ2-2, the V gene TRBV6-4; the D gene is possibly TRBD1 (6 bases). Trimming pared 2 bases from V and 4 bases from J, leaving 14 bases between. This CDR3 is 16 amino acids long. Germline V gene lookup returns CDR1 MRHNA and CDR2 SNTAGT. The CDR3 is CASSDLHRAGTGELFF. In nucleotides, the CDR3 is TGTGCCAGCAGTGACCTGCACAGGGCTGGCACCGGGGAGCTGTTTTTT.

Note on this clone: The identical CDR3 is also encoded by other nucleotide sequences in the sample. This sequence joins TRBV6-1 and TRBJ2-6; D gene ambiguous. The CDR3 extends over 13 amino acids. CDR1 MNHNS and CDR2 SASEGT come from the germline V gene. Trimming took off 8 bases at V and 0 bases at J, with 5 bases between the two ends. CDR3 loop: CASAGSGANVLTF. CDR3 DNA sequence: TGTGCCAGCGCCGGCTCTGGGGCCAACGTCCTGACTTTC.

This clone was detected only a few times. The gene calls are TRBV12-5 and TRBJ2-5; 15 positions match TRBD2. V lost 4 bases and J lost 2; bases outside the gene matches: 8. The germline V gene has CDR1 LGHNT and CDR2 FRNRAP. This CDR3 spans 18 amino acids. The CDR3 DNA sequence: TGTGCTAGTGGTTCGGGACTAGCGGGAGGTCCGATGCAAGAGACCCAGTACTTC. Translated: CASGSGLAGGPMQETQYF.

This chain connects TRBV29-1 to TRBJ1-1; 8 bases match TRBD1. The CDR3 is 17 residues long. With 6 bases clipped from V and 0 bases from J, the junction kept 15 bases outside the gene matches. Germline values: CDR1 SQVTM, CDR2 ANQGSEA. The CDR3 nucleotides are TGCAGCGTCCGTATGTCGGGACAGGTATCGTTGAACACTGAAGCTTTCTTT. Encoded protein: CSVRMSGQVSLNTEAFF.

This rearrangement joins TRBV7-3 to TRBJ1-3; 8 nucleotides align to TRBD1. The CDR3 totals 18 residues. CDR1 is SGHTA, CDR2 FQGTGA, per germline. V dropped 5 bases and J dropped 0; count of bases not matched to a gene: 12. The CDR3 DNA follows: TGTGCCAGCAGCCTCGGACAGGGCCCTACCGTCTCTGGAAACACCATATATTTT. Its translation is CASSLGQGPTVSGNTIYF. Together with reference TRBV7-3 and TRBJ1-3, the CDR3 gives the full variable domain: GAGVSQTPSNKVTEKGKYVELRCDPISGHTALYWYRQSLGQGPEFLIYFQGTGAADDSGLPNDRFFAVRPEGSVSTLKIQRTERGDSAVYLCASSLGQGPTVSGNTIYFGEGSWLTVV.

Worth noting for this clone: Different DNA sequences within this sample yield the same CDR3. The chain combines TRBV2 with TRBJ2-5; the match to TRBD2 covers 13 bases. J gave up 2 bases and V 8 bases, and 5 bases lay outside the gene matches. CDR3 length equals 15 residues. Germline CDR1 SNHLY, CDR2 FYNNEI. This CDR3 is CASPGTSGVQETQYF. The DNA for the CDR3 is TGTGCCAGCCCAGGGACTAGCGGGGTACAAGAGACCCAGTACTTC.

Written as DNA, the CDR3 is TGTGCCAGCGGGGGCGCTTATTTTCATGGCTACACCTTC. Protein sequence: CASGGAYFHGYTF. V and J are TRBV28 and TRBJ1-2; TRBD1 is a possible D gene (6 bases). The CDR3 has 13 residues. The ends were cut back, 8 bases at V and 6 bases at J, with 16 bases in the middle. The V gene's germline CDR1 is MDHEN and CDR2 SYDVKM.